This paragraph covers one TCR beta chain sequence. The data are from a study of response to subunit inactivated influenza vaccine. TCRdb analysed the RT-PCR reads with MiXCR anew, one entry per CDR3 protein. The table shows 450,000 to 500,000 distinct CDR3 sequences, with approximately 9.9% occurring only once. Trimming removed 8 bases at V and 2 bases at J, with 10 bases between. Looked up from germline, CDR1 is ENHRY and CDR2 is SYGVKD. The CDR3 contains 13 residues. The chain couples TRBV10-3 to TRBJ2-1; D gene ambiguous. Sequencing used PBMCs from blood, obtained about 6 weeks after vaccination. This clonotype was obtained from a man aged 45-65 years who received an inactivated influenza vaccine. The DNA of the CDR3 is TGTGCCATCCGAGCCCCCGCCTACAATGAGCAGTTCTTC. Its translation is CAIRAPAYNEQFF.